This T cell receptor beta chain was identified in a study of blood T cell repertoires in COVID-19. The repertoire was sequenced with immunoSEQ multiplex PCR; TCRdb's copy has only in-frame clones and lacks some. The top ten clones hold about 1.7% of a sample with almost 400,000 clones, about 90% of them seen once. The CDR3 covers 13 residues. The ends lost 11 bases at V and 0 bases at J; junction bases unmatched: 6. In germline, CDR1 is SNHLY, CDR2 FYNNEI. A single count supports this clone. This receptor was obtained from a woman in her twenties or thirties who had recovered from COVID-19. Sample: PBMCs or T cells enriched from blood (not recorded which). The V call is TRBV2, the J call TRBJ1-1; TRBD1 aligns across 7 bases. CDR3: CALGGRVNTEAFF. CDR3 bases: TGTGCCTTAGGGGGCAGGGTGAACACTGAAGCTTTCTTT. Variable domain in full (rest from reference TRBV2 and TRBJ1-1): EPEVTQTPSHQVTQMGQEVILRCVPISNHLYFYWYRQILGQKVEFLVSFYNNEISEKSEIFDDQFSVERPDGSNFTLKIRSTKLEDSAMYFCALGGRVNTEAFFGQGTRLTVV.